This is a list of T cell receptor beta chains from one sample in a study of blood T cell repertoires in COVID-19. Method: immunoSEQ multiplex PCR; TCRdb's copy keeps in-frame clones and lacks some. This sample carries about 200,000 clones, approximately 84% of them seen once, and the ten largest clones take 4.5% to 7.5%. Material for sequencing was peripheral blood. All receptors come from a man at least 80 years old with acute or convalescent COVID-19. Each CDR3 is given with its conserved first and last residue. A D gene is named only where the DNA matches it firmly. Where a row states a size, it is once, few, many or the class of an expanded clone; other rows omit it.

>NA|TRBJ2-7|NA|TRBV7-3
CASSLTGGPNEQYF
TGTGCCAGCAGCTTAACGGGGGGGCCCAACGAGCAGTACTTC
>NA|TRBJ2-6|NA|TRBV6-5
CASRTGGSGANVLTF
TGTGCCAGCAGGACGGGTGGCTCTGGGGCCAACGTCCTGACTTTC
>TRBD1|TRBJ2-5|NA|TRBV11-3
CASSWGQGAGETQYF
TGTGCCAGCAGTTGGGGACAGGGGGCTGGTGAGACCCAGTACTTC
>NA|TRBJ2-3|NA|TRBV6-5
CASSYNSHTDTQYF
TGTGCCAGCAGTTACAACAGCCATACAGATACGCAGTATTTT
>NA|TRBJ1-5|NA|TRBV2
CASSAGGNNQPQHF
TGTGCCAGCAGTGCGGGGGGGAACAATCAGCCCCAGCATTTT
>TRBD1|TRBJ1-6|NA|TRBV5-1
CASSRTGGTSPLHF
TGCGCCAGCAGTCGGACAGGGGGGACTTCACCCCTCCACTTT
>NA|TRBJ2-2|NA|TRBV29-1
CSVDSSRANTGELFF
TGCAGCGTTGACTCAAGCAGGGCGAACACCGGGGAGCTGTTTTTT
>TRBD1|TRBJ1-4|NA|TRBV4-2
CASSRKDRENEKLFF
TGTGCCAGCAGCCGAAAGGACAGGGAAAATGAAAAACTGTTTTTT
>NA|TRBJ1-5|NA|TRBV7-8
CASSDRGWRDLGQSQPQHF
TGTGCCAGCAGCGACAGAGGGTGGCGGGACCTGGGGCAAAGTCAGCCCCAGCATTTT
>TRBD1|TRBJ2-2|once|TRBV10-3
CATRDSPSTGELFF
TGTGCCACACGGGACAGTCCTTCCACCGGGGAGCTGTTTTTT
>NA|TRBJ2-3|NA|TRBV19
CASSQVRYTDTQYF
TGTGCCAGTAGTCAGGTTCGCTACACAGATACGCAGTATTTT
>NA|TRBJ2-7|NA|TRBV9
CASSVERVSYEQYF
TGTGCCAGCAGCGTAGAGCGGGTATCCTACGAGCAGTACTTC
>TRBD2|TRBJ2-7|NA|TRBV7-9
CASSLGVAGGYEQYF
TGTGCCAGCAGCTTAGGGGTAGCGGGAGGATACGAGCAGTACTTC
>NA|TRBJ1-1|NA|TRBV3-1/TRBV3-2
CASSLWGRREAFF
TGTGCCAGCAGCCTCTGGGGCCGGAGAGAAGCTTTCTTT
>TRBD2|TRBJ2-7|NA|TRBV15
CATSRGLAGDNSYEQYF
TGTGCCACCAGCAGAGGACTAGCGGGGGATAACTCCTACGAGCAGTACTTC
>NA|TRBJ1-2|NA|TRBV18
CASSPPGHRVINGYTF
TGTGCCAGCTCACCACCGGGCCACAGGGTCATTAATGGCTACACCTTC
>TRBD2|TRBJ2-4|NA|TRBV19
CASSIVAGGHAKNIQYF
TGTGCCAGTAGTATCGTGGCGGGAGGACATGCCAAAAACATTCAGTACTTC
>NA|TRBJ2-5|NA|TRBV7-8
CASSLQGYQETQYF
TGTGCCAGCAGCCTGCAGGGGTACCAAGAGACCCAGTACTTC
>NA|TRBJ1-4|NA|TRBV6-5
CASSRGSVGEKLFF
TGTGCCAGCAGCAGGGGATCGGTTGGTGAAAAACTGTTTTTT
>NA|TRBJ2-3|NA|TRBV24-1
CATSDPGQPDTQYF
TGTGCCACCAGTGACCCAGGACAACCAGATACGCAGTATTTT
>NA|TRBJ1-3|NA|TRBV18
CASSPPGGSRNTIYF
TGTGCCAGCTCACCTCCGGGGGGGTCGAGGAACACCATATATTTT
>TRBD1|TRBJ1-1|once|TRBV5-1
CASSTRTGGNTEAFF
TGCGCCAGCAGCACCCGGACAGGGGGGAACACTGAAGCTTTCTTT
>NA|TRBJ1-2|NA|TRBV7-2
CASSLNRVVAGYTF
TGTGCCAGCAGCCTGAACAGGGTCGTGGCCGGCTACACCTTC
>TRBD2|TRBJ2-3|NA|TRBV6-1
CASSEGLAGGNTDTQYF
TGTGCCAGCAGTGAAGGACTAGCGGGAGGCAACACAGATACGCAGTATTTT
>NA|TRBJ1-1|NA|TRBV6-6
CASSYSRGNTEAFF
TGTGCCAGCAGTTACTCGCGGGGGAACACTGAAGCTTTCTTT
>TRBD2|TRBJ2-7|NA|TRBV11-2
CASSLGGTSSLYEQYF
TGTGCCAGCAGCTTAGGCGGGACTAGCAGTTTATACGAGCAGTACTTC
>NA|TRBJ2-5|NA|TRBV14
CASSQASRLETQYF
TGTGCCAGCAGCCAAGCATCCCGACTAGAGACCCAGTACTTC
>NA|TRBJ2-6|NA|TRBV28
CASKTPPGAAGANVLTF
TGTGCCAGCAAGACGCCCCCAGGGGCTGCTGGGGCCAACGTCCTGACTTTC
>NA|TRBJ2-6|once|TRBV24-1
CATSDRQVSGANVLTF
TGTGCCACCAGTGATCGACAGGTTTCTGGGGCCAACGTCCTGACTTTC
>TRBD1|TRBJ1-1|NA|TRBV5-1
CASSLRTGGVGLSMNTEAFF
TGCGCCAGCAGCCTCCGGACAGGGGGGGTCGGGCTTTCAATGAACACTGAAGCTTTCTTT
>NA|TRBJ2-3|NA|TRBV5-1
CASSSQTGGSTDTQYF
TGCGCCAGCAGCTCTCAGACAGGAGGAAGCACAGATACGCAGTATTTT
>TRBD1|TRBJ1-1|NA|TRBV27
CASRGQGAGEAFF
TGTGCCAGCAGGGGACAGGGGGCTGGTGAAGCTTTCTTT
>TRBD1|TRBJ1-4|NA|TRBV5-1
CASSSGTGGTNEKLFF
TGCGCCAGCAGCTCCGGGACAGGGGGCACTAATGAAAAACTGTTTTTT
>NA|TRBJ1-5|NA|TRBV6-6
CASSQTRNAYSNQPQHF
TGTGCCAGCAGTCAGACGAGGAACGCTTATAGCAATCAGCCCCAGCATTTT
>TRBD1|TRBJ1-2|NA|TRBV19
CASRGQTNYGYTF
TGTGCCAGTCGGGGACAGACAAACTATGGCTACACCTTC
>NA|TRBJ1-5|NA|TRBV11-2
CASSFDRNSNQPQHF
TGTGCCAGCAGCTTCGACAGGAATAGCAATCAGCCCCAGCATTTT
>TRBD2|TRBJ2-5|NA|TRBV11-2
CASSSQREAETQYF
TGTGCCAGCAGCTCCCAGCGGGAGGCAGAGACCCAGTACTTC
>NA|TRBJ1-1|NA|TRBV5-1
CASSSRQVGVTEAFF
TGCGCCAGCAGCTCTAGACAGGTGGGTGTCACTGAAGCTTTCTTT
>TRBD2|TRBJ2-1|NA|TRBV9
CASSVLAGGPGEQFF
TGTGCCAGCAGCGTCCTAGCGGGAGGGCCTGGTGAGCAGTTCTTC
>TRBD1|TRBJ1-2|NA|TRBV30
CAWTRGVMYGYTF
TGTGCCTGGACCAGGGGGGTTATGTATGGCTACACCTTC
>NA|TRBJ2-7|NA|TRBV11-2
CASSLGGNYEQYF
TGTGCCAGCAGCCTGGGGGGAAACTACGAGCAGTACTTC
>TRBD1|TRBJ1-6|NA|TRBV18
CASSPTGRENSPLHF
TGTGCCAGCTCACCGACAGGGAGAGAGAATTCACCCCTCCACTTT
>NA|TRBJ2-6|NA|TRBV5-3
CARSFPGHTSGANVLTF
TGTGCCAGAAGCTTTCCGGGACATACCTCTGGGGCCAACGTCCTGACTTTC
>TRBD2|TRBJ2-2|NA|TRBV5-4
CASSPGTRIPGELFF
TGTGCCAGCAGCCCGGGGACTAGGATTCCCGGGGAGCTGTTTTTT
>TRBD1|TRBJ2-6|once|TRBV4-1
CASSLRDRGYSGANVLTF
TGCGCCAGCAGCCTCCGGGACAGGGGGTACTCTGGGGCCAACGTCCTGACTTTC
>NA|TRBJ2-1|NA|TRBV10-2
CASRARAGEQFF
TGCGCCAGCCGCGCGAGGGCGGGTGAGCAGTTCTTC
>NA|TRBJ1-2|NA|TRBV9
CASSYQGNYGYTF
TGTGCCAGCAGCTACCAGGGTAACTATGGCTACACCTTC
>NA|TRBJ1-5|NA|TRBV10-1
CASSQGSSQPQHF
TGCGCCAGCAGCCAGGGGTCGTCTCAGCCCCAGCATTTT
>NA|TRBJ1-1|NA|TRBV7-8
CASSLAGRTMNTEAFF
TGTGCCAGCAGCTTGGCGGGACGGACGATGAACACTGAAGCTTTCTTT
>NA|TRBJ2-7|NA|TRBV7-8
CASRRRGLSYEQYF
TGTGCCAGCAGACGGCGGGGGCTTTCCTACGAGCAGTACTTC
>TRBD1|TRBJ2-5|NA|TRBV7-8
CASSLGTGVRETQYF
TGTGCCAGCAGCTTAGGGACAGGGGTGAGAGAGACCCAGTACTTC
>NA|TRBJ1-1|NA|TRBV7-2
CASRLTGQNTEAFF
TGTGCCAGCAGACTCACAGGGCAGAACACTGAAGCTTTCTTT